The 31 T cell receptor beta chains presented below share a single source sample, sequenced in a study of blood T cell repertoires in COVID-19. The protocol was immunoSEQ multiplex PCR, while the TCRdb copy is restricted to in-frame clones and leaves out a portion. Of 350,000 to 450,000 clones detected, under 85% appear once; the ten largest clones hold 5% to 5.5%. Sample: PBMCs or T cells enriched from blood (not recorded which). The receptor source for this set is a woman aged 45 to 65 who had recovered from COVID-19.

The table lists this clone with a few counts. The chain uses TRBV11-3 and TRBJ1-2; 7 nucleotides line up with TRBD1. This CDR3 spans 14 amino acids. Germline V CDR1 and CDR2: SGHNT, YENEEA. V lost 4 bases to trimming and J lost 5 bases; unmatched junction nucleotides: 7. CDR3 in DNA: TGTGCCAGCAGCTCCTCCGGGACAGTTTATGGCTACACCTTC. Translated: CASSSSGTVYGYTF.

The rearrangement uses TRBV7-2 and TRBJ1-6, with 10 bases that match TRBD1. There are 15 residues in the CDR3. Trimming cost V 5 bases and J 8 bases; bases outside gene matches: 6. CDR1 SGHTA and CDR2 FQGNSA come from the germline V gene. CDR3 in amino acids: CASSPPGQGYSPLHF. Written as DNA, the CDR3 is TGTGCCAGCAGCCCACCGGGACAGGGGTATTCACCCCTCCACTTT. Using reference TRBV7-2 and TRBJ1-6 for the parts outside the CDR3, the full variable domain is GAGVSQSPSNKVTEKGKDVELRCDPISGHTALYWYRQSLGQGLEFLIYFQGNSAPDKSGLPSDRFSAERTGGSVSTLTIQRTQQEDSAVYLCASSPPGQGYSPLHFGNGTRLTVT.

V usage is TRBV27 and J usage is TRBJ2-7, with 7 positions matching TRBD2. The length of the CDR3 is 15 residues. Trimming removed 5 bases from V and 7 bases from J; junction bases left unmatched: 14. In germline, CDR1 is MNHEY, CDR2 SMNVEV (reference sequence). The CDR3: CASSRGGAGIREQYF. The DNA of the CDR3 is TGTGCCAGCAGTCGCGGGGGAGCGGGCATACGGGAGCAGTACTTC.

This clone was recorded once. V is TRBV7-2 and J is TRBJ1-1, with 9 bases matching TRBD1. Germline CDR1 SGHTA, CDR2 FQGNSA. The length of the CDR3 is 15 residues. Trimming took 4 bases from V and 6 from J; bases not matched to a gene: 9. CDR3 DNA: TGTGCCAGCAGCTGGATACAGGGGGCCGGCGCTGAAGCTTTCTTT. This sequence encodes CASSWIQGAGAEAFF. Combining the CDR3 with reference TRBV7-2 and TRBJ1-1 gives the whole variable domain GAGVSQSPSNKVTEKGKDVELRCDPISGHTALYWYRQSLGQGLEFLIYFQGNSAPDKSGLPSDRFSAERTGGSVSTLTIQRTQQEDSAVYLCASSWIQGAGAEAFFGQGTRLTVV.

The CDR3 here is CASSLPLPPQGREETQYF. The CDR3 bases are TGTGCCAGCAGCTTACCCCTCCCCCCACAGGGTAGGGAAGAGACCCAGTACTTC. The chain has TRBV7-2 and TRBJ2-5; maybe TRBD1 (6 bases). The V and J ends lost 2 bases and 3 bases respectively, with 22 bases between them. This CDR3 contains 18 residues. CDR1 is SGHTA and CDR2 is FQGNSA in the germline V gene.

This sequence joins TRBV30 and TRBJ2-5; no clear D gene. Trimming stripped 3 bases from V and 0 bases from J, with 11 bases between. The CDR3 length is 14 residues. The germline CDR1 and CDR2 sequences are GTSNPN and SVGIG (reference sequence). The CDR3 sequence is CAWRSLGNQETQYF. In nucleotides, the CDR3 is TGTGCCTGGAGATCCCTAGGCAACCAAGAGACCCAGTACTTC.

The chain links TRBV9 to TRBJ1-2; possibly TRBD1 for D (5 bases). Trimming left V 3 bases short and J 3 bases short, with 12 bases between. This CDR3 comprises 14 residues. In germline, CDR1 is SGDLS, CDR2 YYNGEE. CDR3 DNA sequence: TGTGCCAGCAGCGCCACCCCGGGGGACTATGGCTACACCTTC. It yields the protein CASSATPGDYGYTF.

The chain employs TRBV7-8 and TRBJ2-1; 10 bases line up with TRBD2. Per the germline V gene, CDR1 is SGHVS and CDR2 is FQNEAQ. V gave up 1 base and J gave up 2 bases; unmatched junction bases: 5. This CDR3 is built from 17 residues. The CDR3, as DNA: TGTGCCAGCAGCTTAGGTTCCCTAGCGGGGGCCTACAATGAGCAGTTCTTC. Translation: CASSLGSLAGAYNEQFF.

The V and J genes are TRBV7-6 and TRBJ2-1; the match to TRBD2 covers 11 bases. Germline-derived CDR1 and CDR2 are SGHVS and FNYEAQ. The V gene end was trimmed by 5 bases and the J gene end by 7 bases; junction bases not matched to a gene: 10. The CDR3 runs 16 residues. CDR3 bases: TGTGCCAGCAGCGCAGCACTAGCGGGAGTAAGGAATGAGCAGTTCTTC. It codes for CASSAALAGVRNEQFF.

The chain recombines TRBV3-1 (or the pseudogene TRBV3-2) with TRBJ1-5; TRBD1 matches 10 bases. The CDR3 sequence is 17 residues long. Looked up from germline, CDR1 is LGHDT and CDR2 is YNNKEL (reference sequence). J gave up 11 bases and V 1 base, and 14 bases lay outside the gene matches. CDR3 residues: CASSQGLGQGFGMAQHF. The DNA for the CDR3 is TGTGCCAGCAGCCAAGGCCTGGGACAGGGGTTCGGAATGGCCCAGCATTTT.

J is TRBJ1-1 and V is TRBV5-1; the D gene is possibly TRBD1 (6 bases). This CDR3 has 14 residues. Germline-derived CDR1 and CDR2 are SGHRS and YFSETQ. V gave up 0 bases and J gave up 6 bases, with 12 bases separating them. CDR3 amino acids: CASSLVAGVSEAFF. The CDR3 DNA reads as TGCGCCAGCAGCTTGGTGGCAGGGGTCTCTGAAGCTTTCTTT.

V gene TRBV2 combines with J gene TRBJ1-1; D gene ambiguous. Germline CDR1 and CDR2: SNHLY and FYNNEI. The CDR3 has 13 residues. Trimming removed 9 bases from V and 1 base from J, with 12 bases in between. CDR3 loop: CASKLRQNTEAFF. The CDR3 DNA reads TGTGCCAGTAAACTCAGACAGAACACTGAAGCTTTCTTT.

This sequence joins TRBV5-5 and TRBJ2-7, with TRBD1 matching 12 bases. CDR3 length equals 16 residues. V was pared by 4 bases and J by 1 base, with 6 bases of the junction left unmatched. From germline, CDR1 is SGHKS and CDR2 YYEKEE (reference sequence). The DNA for the CDR3 is TGTGCCAGCAGCCTGGGACAGGGGGCTCTTTCCTACGAGCAGTACTTC. Its protein is CASSLGQGALSYEQYF.

V usage is TRBV12-2 and J usage is TRBJ1-5; the D call in the table, TRBD1, was not verified against the DNA. TRBV12-2 is a recognized pseudogene. The CDR3 loop spans 20 amino acids. The CDR3 DNA follows: TGTGCAAGTCGCTCTACATATGCCGGGACAGGGGTATTTGGCAATCAGCCCCAGCATTTT. This gives the protein CASRSTYAGTGVFGNQPQHF.

In this sample, this clone turned up a few times. The rearrangement joins TRBV30 to TRBJ1-5; D is unclear. The CDR3 is made up of 13 amino acids. V was shortened by 4 bases and J by 3 bases, with 10 bases between the two germline ends. CDR1 and CDR2 from the germline V gene are GTSNPN and SVGIG (reference sequence). The CDR3 protein is CAWNSNYNQPQHF. CDR3 nucleotides: TGTGCCTGGAATTCTAACTACAATCAGCCCCAGCATTTT.

V usage is TRBV7-9 and J usage is TRBJ2-2; 9 bases map to TRBD1. The V gene's germline CDR1 is SEHNR and CDR2 FQNEAQ (reference sequence). The V gene end was trimmed by 2 bases and the J gene end by 1 base; junction bases not matched to a gene: 2. The CDR3 covers 16 residues. CDR3 nucleotides: TGTGCCAGCAGCTTACCGGGACAGGGGAACACCGGGGAGCTGTTTTTT. Translation: CASSLPGQGNTGELFF.

The chain employs TRBV5-1 and TRBJ2-7; 12 nucleotides agree with TRBD2. After removal of 2 bases from V and 3 bases from J, the junction contained 3 bases not matched to a gene. The length of the CDR3 is 15 residues. Looked up from germline, CDR1 is SGHRS and CDR2 is YFSETQ. As DNA, the CDR3 is TGCGCCAGCAGCTTCGGACTAGCGGGGTTCTACGAGCAGTACTTC. Its translation: CASSFGLAGFYEQYF.

The gene calls are TRBV6-5 and TRBJ1-2, with 9 bases lining up with TRBD1. The CDR3 is 15 residues long. V trimming: 7 bases; J trimming: 2 bases; junction bases outside the gene matches: 8. Looked up from germline, CDR1 is MNHEY and CDR2 is SVGAGI. CDR3 sequence: CASNRAGTGNYGYTF. The CDR3 DNA reads as TGTGCCAGCAATCGCGCCGGGACAGGGAACTATGGCTACACCTTC.

The gene calls are TRBV6-6 and TRBJ1-1, with a weak D call TRBD1 (5 bases). Trimming took off 3 bases at V and 3 bases at J, with 8 bases between the two ends. This CDR3 region has 13 residues. The germline gives CDR1 MNHNY, CDR2 SVGAGI (reference sequence). The CDR3 here is CASSYGAHTEAFF. For the CDR3, the DNA is TGTGCCAGCAGTTATGGGGCGCACACTGAAGCTTTCTTT.

This chain connects TRBV11-3 to TRBJ2-1; a weak D match, TRBD2 (5 bases). The V end was cut by 1 base, the J end by 7 bases, with 14 bases between. The CDR3 runs to 15 residues. CDR1 SGHNT and CDR2 YENEEA come from the germline V gene. The DNA for the CDR3 is TGTGCCAGCAGCTTAGTGACCGAGGGTCGGAATGAGCAGTTCTTC. It yields the protein CASSLVTEGRNEQFF. Complete variable domain (other parts from reference TRBV11-3 and TRBJ2-1): EAGVVQSPRYKIIEKKQPVAFWCNPISGHNTLYWYLQNLGQGPELLIRYENEEAVDDSQLPKDRFSAERLKGVDSTLKIQPAELGDSAVYLCASSLVTEGRNEQFFGPGTRLTVL.

This clone has only one observation. J is TRBJ1-5 and V is TRBV4-3, with D maybe TRBD1 (6 bases). Per germline, CDR1 LGHNA and CDR2 YSLEER. Trimming cost V 3 bases and J 4 bases, with 13 bases left between them. This CDR3 is 15 amino acids long. In nucleotides, the CDR3 is TGCGCCAGCAGCCAGGCCGCAGGGGTAAATCAGCCCCAGCATTTT. Translating it yields CASSQAAGVNQPQHF.

The genes are TRBV4-3 and TRBJ2-3; 9 nucleotides align to TRBD2. Germline values: CDR1 LGHNA, CDR2 YSLEER. The ends lost 2 bases at V and 3 bases at J; junction bases unmatched: 3. This CDR3 spans 15 amino acids. CDR3 sequence (DNA): TGCGCCAGCAGCCAAAGCCTAGCGGGGACAGATACGCAGTATTTT. Translated: CASSQSLAGTDTQYF.

This chain joins TRBV9 and TRBJ1-1, with 7 bases that match TRBD1. The CDR3 is made up of 15 amino acids. V lost 4 bases, J lost 7 bases, and 13 bases stayed unmatched. The germline gives CDR1 SGDLS, CDR2 YYNGEE. CDR3 sequence: CASSPRQGSTLEAFF. CDR3 DNA sequence: TGTGCCAGCAGCCCTCGACAGGGATCTACTCTTGAAGCTTTCTTT. Complete variable domain (other parts from reference TRBV9 and TRBJ1-1): DSGVTQTPKHLITATGQRVTLRCSPRSGDLSVYWYQQSLDQGLQFLIQYYNGEERAKGNILERFSAQQFPDLHSELNLSSLELGDSALYFCASSPRQGSTLEAFFGQGTRLTVV.

This clone has only a few counts. The chain is built from TRBV5-1 and TRBJ2-7; weak D call: TRBD2 (7 bases). The CDR3 is 18 amino acids. The germline V and J ends were trimmed by 1 base and 4 bases, with 24 bases remaining between them. Per germline, CDR1 SGHRS and CDR2 YFSETQ. Here the CDR3 reads CASSLRPLGGAVEYEQYF. Here the CDR3 DNA reads TGCGCCAGCAGCTTGAGGCCGCTTGGGGGGGCTGTCGAGTACGAGCAGTACTTC. The full variable domain, in which reference TRBV5-1 and TRBJ2-7 provide the parts outside the CDR3, is KAGVTQTPRYLIKTRGQQVTLSCSPISGHRSVSWYQQTPGQGLQFLFEYFSETQRNKGNFPGRFSGRQFSNSRSEMNVSTLELGDSALYLCASSLRPLGGAVEYEQYFGPGTRLTVT.

V is TRBV6-2 or TRBV6-3 and J is TRBJ2-3, with TRBD2 identical over 16 bases. The trim removed 3 bases at V and 4 bases at J, leaving 13 bases unmatched. Germline CDR1 reads MNHEY; CDR2 reads SVGEGT. The CDR3 runs 20 residues. The CDR3 reads CASSYEGLAGGPFGADTQYF. DNA for the CDR3: TGTGCCAGCAGTTATGAGGGACTAGCGGGGGGGCCCTTCGGTGCAGATACGCAGTATTTT.

This clone was recorded once. The V and J genes are TRBV29-1 and TRBJ2-7; maybe TRBD1 (5 bases). Trimming removed 4 bases at V and 3 bases at J, with 16 bases between. The CDR3 sequence is 14 residues long. CDR1 and CDR2 (germline): SQVTM, ANQGSEA. The CDR3 loop is CSVAWQGNSYEQYF. DNA of the CDR3: TGCAGCGTTGCTTGGCAGGGAAACAGCTACGAGCAGTACTTC.

The chain recombines TRBV7-3 with TRBJ1-2; 7 bases align to TRBD1. There are 13 residues in the CDR3. The germline gives CDR1 SGHTA, CDR2 FQGTGA. V gave up 5 bases and J gave up 6 bases; unmatched junction bases: 6. CDR3 amino acids: CASSLRGRDGYTF. The DNA for the CDR3 is TGTGCCAGCAGCCTGAGGGGGCGCGATGGCTACACCTTC.

The V gene is TRBV30, the J gene TRBJ1-1, with 7 nucleotides matching TRBD1. The CDR3 loop spans 14 amino acids. V gave up 0 bases and J gave up 2 bases; unmatched junction bases: 3. The germline V gene encodes CDR1 GTSNPN and CDR2 SVGIG (reference sequence). CDR3 protein: CAWSVGTANTEAFF. The CDR3 bases are TGTGCCTGGAGTGTAGGGACAGCAAACACTGAAGCTTTCTTT. The complete variable domain, with remaining parts taken from reference TRBV30 and TRBJ1-1, reads SQTIHQWPATLVQPVGSPLSLECTVEGTSNPNLYWYRQAAGRGLQLLFYSVGIGQISSEVPQNLSASRPQDRQFILSSKKLLLSDSGFYLCAWSVGTANTEAFFGQGTRLTVV.

The chain carries TRBV7-8 and TRBJ2-1, with TRBD1 matching over 7 bases. This CDR3 spans 15 amino acids. The J segment lost 10 bases and the V segment lost 5 bases, leaving 14 bases of the junction unmatched. Germline CDR1 and CDR2: SGHVS and FQNEAQ. The CDR3 region is CASSPQQTGLGEQFF. The CDR3 DNA reads as TGTGCCAGCAGCCCGCAACAGACAGGGTTGGGGGAGCAGTTCTTC.

The chain combines TRBV6-4 with TRBJ2-3, with 10 bases identical to TRBD2. V lost 4 bases to trimming and J lost 6 bases; unmatched junction nucleotides: 7. Germline CDR1 and CDR2: MRHNA and SNTAGT. This CDR3 contains 15 residues. This CDR3 is CASSASGGALDTQYF. The CDR3 nucleotides are TGTGCCAGCAGTGCGAGCGGGGGGGCCTTGGATACGCAGTATTTT.

V is TRBV7-3 and J is TRBJ2-7; no definite D call. V lost 3 bases, J lost 3 bases, and 9 bases lay in between. The CDR3 runs to 13 residues. Per the germline V gene, CDR1 is SGHTA and CDR2 is FQGTGA. CDR3 sequence: CASSLGPSYEQYF. CDR3 nucleotides: TGTGCCAGCAGCTTGGGTCCTAGCTACGAGCAGTACTTC. The variable domain in full, with the rest retrieved from reference TRBV7-3 and TRBJ2-7, is GAGVSQTPSNKVTEKGKYVELRCDPISGHTALYWYRQSLGQGPEFLIYFQGTGAADDSGLPNDRFFAVRPEGSVSTLKIQRTERGDSAVYLCASSLGPSYEQYFGPGTRLTVT.